The rows below give T cell receptor beta chains drawn from one sample of a study of shared clonotypes between healthy human individuals. Assay used: immunoSEQ multiplex PCR; TCRdb lists only in-frame clones, some missing. The sample contains approximately 590,000 clones, 95% to 96% of which appear only once. The material sequenced was naive CD8+ T cells sorted from blood. The receptors were sampled from a woman aged 30 to 39 in good health. Each CDR3 is given with its conserved first and last residue. A D gene is named only where the DNA matches it firmly. Expanded clones are given a class, and other clones once, few, many or no size at all.

TRBJ2-7 | NA | TRBV19 | NA | CASSPGPSYEQYF | TGTGCCAGTAGCCCGGGGCCGTCCTACGAGCAGTACTTC
TRBJ2-5 | NA | TRBV19 | NA | CASSIPDLQETQYF | TGTGCCAGTAGTATACCCGATCTCCAAGAGACCCAGTACTTC
TRBJ2-7 | NA | TRBV27 | NA | CASSLVRLGRGEQYF | TGTGCCAGCAGTTTGGTAAGATTAGGCAGGGGCGAGCAGTACTTC
TRBJ2-1 | TRBD2 | TRBV4-1 | NA | CASSQASGGMDEQFF | TGCGCCAGCAGCCAAGCTAGCGGGGGAATGGATGAGCAGTTCTTC
TRBJ1-2 | NA | TRBV6-6 | NA | CARLIRSYGYTF | TGTGCCAGGCTAATCAGGAGCTATGGCTACACCTTC
TRBJ2-2 | TRBD2 | TRBV14 | NA | CASSRLAGDTGELFF | TGTGCCAGCAGTCGACTAGCGGGTGACACCGGGGAGCTGTTTTTT
TRBJ2-6 | NA | TRBV5-6 | NA | CASSFGSGANVLTF | TGTGCCAGCAGCTTCGGCTCTGGGGCCAACGTCCTGACTTTC
TRBJ2-3 | NA | TRBV6-1 | NA | CASSPRDNTDTQYF | TGTGCCAGCAGTCCCCGCGACAACACAGATACGCAGTATTTT
TRBJ2-1 | NA | TRBV9 | NA | CASSPWDFGGNEQFF | TGTGCCAGCAGCCCGTGGGACTTCGGCGGCAATGAGCAGTTCTTC
TRBJ2-3 | TRBD1 | TRBV11-2 | NA | CASSYDREQVDTQYF | TGTGCCAGCAGCTACGACAGGGAGCAGGTCGATACGCAGTATTTT
TRBJ2-1 | NA | TRBV29-1 | NA | CSVDVGDIYNEQFF | TGCAGCGTTGATGTGGGGGACATCTACAATGAGCAGTTCTTC
TRBJ2-3 | TRBD2 | TRBV27 | NA | CASLASGRTDTQYF | TGTGCCAGTCTGGCGAGCGGGAGGACAGATACGCAGTATTTT
TRBJ1-5 | NA | TRBV4-1 | NA | CASSQDGPGGNQPQHF | TGCGCCAGCAGCCAAGATGGGCCAGGCGGCAATCAGCCCCAGCATTTT
TRBJ2-7 | NA | TRBV30 | NA | CAVDISHNSYEQYF | TGTGCCGTGGATATCTCCCATAACTCCTACGAGCAGTACTTC
TRBJ2-7 | TRBD2 | TRBV28 | NA | CASSFPGLASYEQYF | TGTGCCAGCAGTTTCCCGGGACTAGCGAGTTACGAGCAGTACTTC
TRBJ1-1 | NA | TRBV13 | NA | CASSPTQNTEAFF | TGTGCCAGCAGCCCGACACAGAACACTGAAGCTTTCTTT
TRBJ2-1 | TRBD1 | TRBV27 | NA | CASSHPRRAPGGSYNEQFF | TGTGCCAGCAGTCACCCCAGGCGGGCTCCAGGGGGTTCCTACAATGAGCAGTTCTTC
TRBJ2-2 | TRBD2 | TRBV4-1 | once | CASSSGTSGRQNTGELFF | TGCGCCAGCAGTTCCGGGACTAGCGGGAGGCAAAACACCGGGGAGCTGTTTTTT
TRBJ2-7 | NA | TRBV7-2 | NA | CASSLGLGQATYEQYF | TGTGCCAGCAGCTTAGGTCTCGGGCAGGCCACCTACGAGCAGTACTTC
TRBJ2-7 | NA | TRBV28 | NA | CASRDKDGSHEQYF | TGTGCCAGCAGAGATAAAGACGGAAGCCACGAGCAGTACTTC
TRBJ1-2 | TRBD1 | TRBV6-6 | NA | CAIGRDSGIPNYGYTF | TGTGCCATCGGCCGGGACAGCGGGATCCCAAACTATGGCTACACCTTC
TRBJ1-6 | NA | TRBV19 | NA | CASNSYNSPLHF | TGTGCCAGCAACTCCTATAATTCACCCCTCCACTTT
TRBJ2-2 | NA | TRBV28 | NA | CASSLTEEAGELFF | TGTGCCAGCAGTTTAACCGAAGAAGCGGGGGAGCTGTTTTTT
TRBJ2-7 | NA | TRBV9 | NA | CASSVSDSFHYEQYF | TGTGCCAGCAGCGTATCTGACAGTTTCCACTACGAGCAGTACTTC
TRBJ1-4 | NA | TRBV19 | NA | CATNTGRAEKLFF | TGTGCCACCAATACAGGGCGGGCCGAAAAACTGTTTTTT
TRBJ1-1 | TRBD1 | TRBV2 | NA | CASAGTENTEAFF | TGTGCCAGCGCCGGGACAGAGAACACTGAAGCTTTCTTT
TRBJ2-2 | NA | TRBV5-6 | once | CASSVGRDTGELFF | TGTGCCAGCAGCGTCGGACGGGACACCGGGGAGCTGTTTTTT
TRBJ2-7 | TRBD2 | TRBV7-2 | NA | CASSLEGLAGLPYEQYF | TGTGCCAGCAGCTTAGAGGGTCTAGCGGGACTTCCCTACGAGCAGTACTTC
TRBJ2-7 | NA | TRBV5-4 | NA | CASSSGLNSYEQYF | TGTGCCAGCAGCTCGGGACTCAACTCCTACGAGCAGTACTTC
TRBJ2-7 | TRBD2 | TRBV27 | NA | CASSFSGRAGYEQYF | TGTGCCAGCAGTTTTAGCGGGAGGGCCGGATACGAGCAGTACTTC
TRBJ2-7 | NA | TRBV7-9 | NA | CASAPQASYEQYF | TGTGCCAGCGCACCACAGGCCTCCTACGAGCAGTACTTC
TRBJ2-1 | TRBD2 | TRBV13 | NA | CASSLEGLALSSYNEQFF | TGTGCCAGCAGCTTGGAAGGACTAGCGCTTAGCTCCTACAATGAGCAGTTCTTC
TRBJ2-1 | TRBD2 | TRBV5-4 | NA | CASSGMAREDNEQFF | TGTGCCAGCAGCGGGATGGCGCGGGAGGACAATGAGCAGTTCTTC
TRBJ2-2 | TRBD2 | TRBV4-1 | NA | CASSQGLAEDTGELFF | TGCGCCAGCAGCCAGGGACTAGCGGAGGACACCGGGGAGCTGTTTTTT
TRBJ1-2 | NA | TRBV27 | once | CASSPRDLTTSGYTF | TGTGCCAGCAGTCCCCGGGACCTAACGACGAGTGGCTACACCTTC
TRBJ1-1 | NA | TRBV4-1 | NA | CASSQVGVTEAFF | TGCGCCAGCAGCCAAGTGGGGGTCACTGAAGCTTTCTTT
TRBJ2-1 | NA | TRBV7-9 | NA | CASSEGGAAGRSYNEQFF | TGTGCCAGCAGCGAAGGGGGCGCAGCGGGACGGTCCTACAATGAGCAGTTCTTC
TRBJ2-5 | NA | TRBV4-1 | once | CASSPRTGAHQETQYF | TGCGCCAGCAGCCCCCGGACCGGGGCTCACCAAGAGACCCAGTACTTC
TRBJ2-7 | TRBD1 | TRBV7-6 | NA | CASSFDRGGYEQYF | TGTGCCAGCAGCTTCGACAGGGGCGGATACGAGCAGTACTTC